This T cell receptor (beta chain) comes out of a study of T cell repertoires in cytomegalovirus infection. This clonotype was picked up many times. What it recognizes is unknown. Germline CDR1 reads SGHTA; CDR2 reads FQGNSA. CDR3 size: 15 residues. V lost 1 base and J lost 5; bases outside the gene matches: 5. TCRdb re-analysed the reads in MiXCR, keeping a single row per CDR3 protein. The table records over 250,000 distinct CDR3 sequences, around 20% of them present only once. The specimen comprised cultured PBMCs, sampled from culture after CMV antigen stimulation. The rearrangement uses TRBV7-2 and TRBJ2-3; TRBD2 agrees at 8 bases. The origin of this receptor is a human donor in good health (CMV status not recorded). Some clones in this sample may be carry-over from other donors' samples. CDR3: CASSLDGREQDTQYF. CDR3 DNA: TGTGCCAGCAGCTTAGACGGGAGGGAGCAAGATACGCAGTATTTT.